The present T cell receptor (beta chain) was sequenced within a study of blood T cell repertoires in COVID-19. Study context: Nucleic acid was either cDNA or gDNA, and it came from T cells, B-cell-depleted T cells, or PBMCs.

The table came from immunoSEQ multiplex PCR; TCRdb's copy has only in-frame clones and leaves some out. The repertoire consists of roughly 230,000 clones, with approximately 84% occurring once and the leading ten covering around 4%. The CDR3 covers 16 residues. CDR1 and CDR2 from the germline V gene are SGHDT and YYEEEE. V shed 4 bases, J shed 2 bases, and the junction held 8 bases outside the gene matches. The chain links TRBV5-6 to TRBJ2-3, with 9 bases fitting TRBD1. Specimen: peripheral blood. The sequence was collected from a man in his fifties with acute or convalescent COVID-19. CDR3 DNA: TGTGCCAGCAGCACCGACAGGGGGACCTTCACAGATACGCAGTATTTT. Translated, it gives CASSTDRGTFTDTQYF.